This TCR beta chain was identified in a study of OX40 agonist ivuxolimab in advanced cancers. The study's findings and limits: Near-lowest levels of clonal expansion characterized partial responders at 0.1-3.0 mg/kg.

Germline values: CDR1 SNHLY, CDR2 FYNNEI. With 4 bases removed from V and 4 bases from J, the gap between germline ends came to 14 bases. CDR3 size: 15 residues. This table comes from immunoSEQ multiplex PCR, and its TCRdb copy is limited to in-frame clones, with some not included. The table shows about 34,000 clones, with roughly 80% occurring only once. There are a few counts of this clone. No antigen is known for it. The source material was CD4+ or CD8+ T cells sorted from blood, sampled in a trial of the OX40 agonist ivuxolimab. This TCR derives from an adult with an advanced solid tumor such as melanoma, head and neck, liver or kidney cancer. V and J are TRBV2 and TRBJ1-5; D remains ambiguous. This chain's CDR3 is CASSGRLPVNQPQHF. CDR3 nucleotide sequence: TGTGCCAGCAGTGGCCGGCTCCCGGTAAATCAGCCCCAGCATTTT.